This T cell receptor (beta chain) was identified during a study of long-term antiretroviral therapy in people with HIV (dated 2022 in TCRdb). Looking at the study overall: The earliest samples were collected roughly a decade before the 2015 WHO recommendation for immediate ART, at a time when ART was usually postponed until CD4 counts fell. No cross-contamination during QIAcube processing was shown when test extractions of a monoclonal T-cell line were performed alongside about 30 polyclonal samples. The cohort contributed roughly 190 cryopreserved PBMC samples from around 33 adults with confirmed HIV infection, collected serially over a mean of approximately six years (range 1-12). This retrospective serial study examined whether starting ART and sustained HIV suppression were associated with changes in the composition and diversity of the TRB repertoire in peripheral blood. Of the approximately 28 participants with HIV, 10 to 11 were female. Broader findings and caveats from the paper: Expanded TRB clones identified before ART initiation dominated the repertoire at all time points, although this dominance fluctuated and declined in many PLHIV after ART. A significant increase in TRB diversity was found to be associated with ART initiation, although TRB diversity was observed to remain significantly below that of transplant donor controls even after long-term ART. The samples were dated from about 2004 to 2017, and the ART regimens that were used may be less effective than current ART regimens. Because cell numbers in pre-ART samples were limited, unsorted PBMC were profiled instead of sorted CD4+ and CD8+ T cells. Because PBMC availability was limited, only the TCR beta chain was sequenced, with no alpha chain pairing. Compared with controls, HIV repertoires had narrower CDR3 length ranges, and the network structure pointed to an antigen-experienced repertoire that shifted only slightly toward naive after ART. Inferences about post-ART repertoire changes were limited because no data were available on ART adherence, viral resistance or therapy changes.

The immunoSEQ hsTCRB v3.0 assay was used at survey level resolution to sequence the TRB variable region. A depth of roughly 35,000-55,000 T-cell genomes per sample was targeted for TRB sequencing. TRB libraries were pooled and sequenced on an Illumina MiSeq using a v3 150-cycle kit. The paper's data handling went like this. Repertoire analysis was performed in R inside a reproducible Nextflow workflow that covered QC, data transformation and analysis. LymphoSeq2, an R package for AIRR-Seq data exploration, was used to implement custom analyses. Several samples that yielded fewer than 5000 total TRB sequences were excluded, so that fewer than 200 HIV repertoires were analyzed. Among the approximately 180 retained HIV repertoires, about 60 were collected before ART initiation and about 130 were collected after ART initiation. Repertoires were downsampled to 5000 TRB nucleotide sequences, and summary statistics were averaged over 100 downsampling iterations. TRB sequences were retained for analysis only if CDR3 regions of at least seven amino acids were present. Diversity was measured with a Shannon entropy-derived clonality score and the Gini coefficient. In repertoire networks, the top 5000 CDR3 amino acid sequences were linked whenever an edit distance of one separated two sequences. GLIPH2 predicted antigen specificity groups and MHC restriction for TRB CDR3 amino acid sequences. CDR3 amino acid sequences were matched against VDJdb and McPAS-TCR to flag known CMV, EBV, HIV or tissue antigen associations. Pre-ART, post-ART and control groups were compared with Wilcoxon signed-rank tests and Holm-Bonferroni correction. TCRdb provides this immuneACCESS table in a form limited to in-frame rearrangements. Some clones are lacking; in checked studies, under half of them reflect an unresolved V gene, and why the rest are absent is not known. The V and J calls and clone size are taken from that table; D and trimming were inferred from the DNA. In this sample the table shows more than 15,000 clones, over 75% of which occur a single time. About 8.9% of the sample is held by the ten biggest clonotypes.

This clone was counted only a few times. It lacks a known antigen. Base qualities were left out, and no much larger clone turns up one base away. V drops 0 bases and J drops 0 bases, leaving 8 bases in between. Inclusive of the bounding cysteine and phenylalanine, the CDR3 is 15 residues long. Only the CDR3 region is kept as DNA, spanning 45 bases read in frame from base 1. Via the germline V gene, CDR1 is SNHLY and CDR2 FYNNEI. To be included, a participant needed at least one PBMC sample from before ART initiation plus at least two post-ART samples. Every participant with HIV received treatment in the United States of America. Cryopreserved samples of about 0.95-11 million PBMC were thawed and washed before DNA extraction. At the time of the earliest PBMC sample, participants with HIV were aged between roughly 23 and 60 years. Each participant contributed PBMC samples from 1-4 timepoints before ART initiation and 2-8 timepoints after ART initiation, with a median of 7 samples. Serial HIV viral load, CD4+ T-cell count, ART history and demographic data were obtained for every participant. Genomic DNA was extracted from unsorted PBMC with a Qiagen kit on a QIAcube, with processing performed in batches of 12 samples.

Source: unsorted PBMCs, taken 0.3 years after starting antiretroviral therapy. This clonotype was obtained from a man in his sixties with HIV. This chain is built from TRBV2 and TRBJ1-1; the D gene lacks a confident call. The nucleotide sequence is TGTGCCAGCAGTGAAGCGGGAGATTTGAACACTGAAGCTTTCTTT. Translation gives CASSEAGDLNTEAFF.